This T cell receptor beta chain was obtained from a study of T cells expressing NK-cell markers. TCRdb derives one entry per CDR3 protein from the 5' RACE reads, leaving out DNA. The sample includes about 2,200 distinct CDR3 sequences. Germline V gives CDR1 MNHNS, CDR2 SASEGT. The CDR3 consists of 14 residues. To note about this clonotype: Its cognate antigen is unknown.

General study points: Dominance of the CD3+CD56-NKG2C+ fraction by these clonotypes also held in several donors.

Sequencing was carried out using blood T cells: a sorted CD56 or NKG2C T cell subset, CD4+ or CD8+ T cells, or bulk PBMC T cells (not recorded which). The rearrangement joins TRBV6-1 to TRBJ2-2; TCRdb selects TRBD2, and the lack of DNA leaves this call unchecked. The TCR comes from a woman younger than 30 in good health. Here the CDR3 reads CASTEGHASGELFF.